This entry describes one T cell receptor (beta chain). What it binds is unknown. The table came from immunoSEQ multiplex PCR; TCRdb's copy has only in-frame clones and leaves some out. The top ten clones hold about 2% of a sample with around 140,000 clones, about 95% of them seen once. Germline V lookup: CDR1 LNHDA, CDR2 SQIVND (reference sequence). The CDR3 is 13 amino acids. The V and J ends lost 7 bases and 2 bases, in that order; junction bases with no gene match: 3. These data are taken from a study of cytomegalovirus exposure and HLA in healthy donors. The study, taken as a whole, reports: 164 TCR beta chains were listed as cytomegalovirus-associated. TCR clusters originating in the first cohort tended to co-occur in the 100 to 150 validation repertoires, according to a later analysis.

The genes are TRBV19 and TRBJ2-5; 8 positions match TRBD1. The TCR originated in a man in his late teens or twenties in good health and CMV-seropositive. The sample taken for sequencing was PBMCs. CDR3 residues: CASMHRGQETQYF. CDR3 nucleotide sequence: TGTGCCAGTATGCACAGGGGGCAAGAGACCCAGTACTTC.